A selection of T cell receptor beta chains follows, all from one sample in a study of blood T cell repertoires in COVID-19. Libraries were prepared by immunoSEQ multiplex PCR; TCRdb keeps only in-frame clonotypes and omits some of them. The sample lists tens of thousands of clones, 89% seen once, with 1.6% in the top ten. Sequencing was done on a sample of peripheral blood. Source of these receptors: a man in his sixties with acute or convalescent COVID-19. The conserved cysteine and the conserved F or W are not part of the CDR3 here. Fields, in order: D gene, V gene, CDR3 protein. The D gene is left open where the match is weak.

NA | TRBV19 | ASRGQGGSQY
TRBD1 | TRBV14 | ASSQWDRSTDTQY
TRBD2 | TRBV4-1 | ASSQVRGGAYEQY
TRBD2 | TRBV27 | ATQAGGGETQY
TRBD1 | TRBV19 | ASSSGTGRVLAGELF
NA | TRBV7-2 | ASSRVGLSDEQY
NA | TRBV6-5 | ASSRTQGVGAEAF
NA | TRBV5-6 | ASRYRAWTEAF
NA | TRBV6-5 | ASSFLEGNSPLH
NA | TRBV20-1 | SAQDSFEAF
NA | TRBV30 | AWSRGFNYGYT
NA | TRBV6-1 | ASSEAGEVEKLF
TRBD1 | TRBV7-9 | ASSPDRARGYT
TRBD1 | TRBV5-1 | ASSPEGQGISL
NA | TRBV7-2 | ASSSVAGTEAF
TRBD1 | TRBV2 | ASNRDRWHEQF
NA | TRBV7-8 | ASSFRLLQETQY
NA | TRBV10-2 | ASSQGITIMNTEAF
TRBD1 | TRBV5-1 | ASSSGDRAIGYEQY
NA | TRBV5-1 | ASSLGSSTSTDTQY
NA | TRBV5-1 | ASSPAQGRWNEQF
TRBD1 | TRBV5-1 | ASSSELGQAETQY
NA | TRBV6-2/TRBV6-3 | ASSPSRQGFPNQPQH
NA | TRBV5-1 | ASSLEPGPHGYT
TRBD1 | TRBV5-1 | ASRRSGQGSGEQY
TRBD1 | TRBV15 | ATSSTFAGTGGNEQF
TRBD1 | TRBV29-1 | SVVGQGLNTEAF
NA | TRBV11-2 | ASSLGSGISAKNIQY
TRBD1 | TRBV11-2 | ASRDTGGLLGYT
NA | TRBV11-2 | ASSLKGAGNTIY
TRBD1 | TRBV10-2 | ASSRGQEYGYT
NA | TRBV7-2 | ASSFYRGGTGELF
NA | TRBV5-1 | ASRRSTAGSQETQY
TRBD1 | TRBV5-1 | ASSVDREEAF
NA | TRBV7-9 | AWATGSGNTIY
NA | TRBV5-1 | ASSLTVSGNTIY
TRBD2 | TRBV7-9 | ASSASGGITGELF
TRBD2 | TRBV11-2 | ASSLVLYSGGAGDEQY
NA | TRBV12-3/TRBV12-4 | ASNTAEQPQH
TRBD1 | TRBV19 | ASSDRGGEKLF
TRBD1 | TRBV3-1/TRBV3-2 | ASSRRQGARNTEAF
TRBD2 | TRBV10-3 | AIRAPAGGPDTQY
TRBD1 | TRBV5-4 | ASSLDRGAYGETQY
TRBD1 | TRBV19 | ASSISQGTHQPQH
NA | TRBV6-1 | ASSEAYSNQPQH
TRBD1 | TRBV19 | ASSRDGDSYFLADTQY
NA | TRBV4-2 | ASSQQMYNEQF
NA | TRBV9 | ASSVRAGAGTDTQY